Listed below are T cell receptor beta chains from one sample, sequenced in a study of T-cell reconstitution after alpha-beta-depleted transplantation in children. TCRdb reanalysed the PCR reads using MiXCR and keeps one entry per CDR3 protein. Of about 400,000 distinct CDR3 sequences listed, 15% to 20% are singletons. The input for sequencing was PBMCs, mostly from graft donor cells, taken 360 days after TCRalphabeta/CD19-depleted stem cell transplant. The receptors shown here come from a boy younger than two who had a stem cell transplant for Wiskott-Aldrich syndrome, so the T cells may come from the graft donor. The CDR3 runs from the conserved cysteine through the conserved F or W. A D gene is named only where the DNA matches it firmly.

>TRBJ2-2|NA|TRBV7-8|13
CASSFLATGELFF
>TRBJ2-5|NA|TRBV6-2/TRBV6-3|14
CASSYLTPRGAQYF
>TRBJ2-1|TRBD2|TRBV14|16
CASRLPLAGVDNEQFF
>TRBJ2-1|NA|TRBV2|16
CASSEQGRSYYNEQFF
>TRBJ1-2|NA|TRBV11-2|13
CASSLWGTYGYTF
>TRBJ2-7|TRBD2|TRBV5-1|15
CASSLGGRTRDEQYF
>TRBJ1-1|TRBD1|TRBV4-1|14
CASSQYRGGTEAFF
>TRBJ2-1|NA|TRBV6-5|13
CASSYGRRNEQFF
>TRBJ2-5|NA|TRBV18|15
CASSPISGFQETQYF
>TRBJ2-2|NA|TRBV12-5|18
CASGLPMIISGDTGELFF
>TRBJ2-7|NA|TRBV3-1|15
CASSRLGPNSYEQYF
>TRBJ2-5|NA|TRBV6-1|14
CASTRDSGQETQYF
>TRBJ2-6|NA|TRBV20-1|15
CSARAGGSGANVLTF
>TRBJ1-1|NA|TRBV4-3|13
CASSQDLDVEAFF
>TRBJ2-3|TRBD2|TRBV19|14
CASYSGASTDTQYF
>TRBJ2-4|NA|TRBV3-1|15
CASSQDGLAKNIQYF
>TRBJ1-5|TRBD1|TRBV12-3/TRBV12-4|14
CAIRTGGVSQPQHF
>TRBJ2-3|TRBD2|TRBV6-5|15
CASSWGGRGTDTQYF
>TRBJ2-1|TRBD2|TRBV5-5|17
CASSINFSGRSYNEQFF
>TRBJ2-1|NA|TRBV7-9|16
CASSPVPLAYNNEQFF
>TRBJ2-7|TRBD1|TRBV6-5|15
CASSYRDRGSYEQYF
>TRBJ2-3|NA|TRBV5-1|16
CASSLGDPAGTDTQYF
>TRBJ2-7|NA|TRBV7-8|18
CASSSYPRQDTSNYEQYF
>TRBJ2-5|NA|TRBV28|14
CASSPWGVQETQYF
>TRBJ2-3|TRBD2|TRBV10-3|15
CAIRDAGGLLGTQYF
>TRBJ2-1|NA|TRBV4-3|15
CASSQGVGAHNEQFF
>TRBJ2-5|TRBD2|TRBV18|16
CASSPRAGTGSETQYF
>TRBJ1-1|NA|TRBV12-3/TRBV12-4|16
CASSLFRLTGNTEAFF
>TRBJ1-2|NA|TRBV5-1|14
CASSRAGPNYGYTF
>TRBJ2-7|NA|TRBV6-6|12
CASRRTVYEQYF
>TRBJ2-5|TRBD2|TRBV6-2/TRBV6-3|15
CASRTGTSGGRTQYF
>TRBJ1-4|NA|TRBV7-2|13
CASSLSFSEKLFF
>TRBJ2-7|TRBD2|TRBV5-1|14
CASAGTSGSYEQYF
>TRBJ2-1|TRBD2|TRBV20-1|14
CSATLAGGYNEQFF
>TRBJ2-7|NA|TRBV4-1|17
CASSQGVLGGIAYEQYF
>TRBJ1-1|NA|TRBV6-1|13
CASRRGDRDEAFF
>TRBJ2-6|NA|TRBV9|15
CASSPRLGGANVLTF
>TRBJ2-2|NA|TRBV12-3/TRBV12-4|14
CASSLGWRAGELFF
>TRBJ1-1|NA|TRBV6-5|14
CASSYGGEDTEAFF
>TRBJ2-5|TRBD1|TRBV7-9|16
CASSLGFRGLGETQYF
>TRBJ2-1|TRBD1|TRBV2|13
CASWTGFYNEQFF
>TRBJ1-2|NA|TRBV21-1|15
CASSSWVTGRVGYTF
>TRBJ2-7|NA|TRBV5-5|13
CASSLGHQYEQYF
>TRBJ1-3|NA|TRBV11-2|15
CASSDLGGDGNTIYF
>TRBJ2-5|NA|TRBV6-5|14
CASSYAALQETQYF
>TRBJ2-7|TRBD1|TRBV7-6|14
CASSLGDRDYEQYF